This passage covers 25 T cell receptor beta chains from one sample sequenced in a study of blood T cell repertoires in COVID-19. The data were produced by immunoSEQ multiplex PCR, yet TCRdb's version contains in-frame clones alone and is incomplete. Of about 480,000 clones in the sample, about 91% were seen once. Sequenced material: peripheral blood. These receptors were obtained from a woman aged 45-65 years with COVID-19, enrolled during active disease.

The chain recombines TRBV7-3 with TRBJ2-2; 7 bases are a match to TRBD2. This CDR3 is 14 amino acids long. Germline loops: CDR1 SGHTA, CDR2 FQGTGA. With 0 bases clipped from V and 8 bases from J, the junction kept 3 bases outside the gene matches. The chain's CDR3 is CASSLTSGQGELFF. CDR3 nucleotide sequence: TGTGCCAGCAGCTTAACTAGCGGGCAGGGGGAGCTGTTTTTT.

This chain joins TRBV10-3 and TRBJ2-7; TRBD1 matches 11 bases. With V trimmed by 6 bases and J by 1 base, 5 bases remained unmatched. The germline gives CDR1 ENHRY, CDR2 SYGVKD. The CDR3 spans 15 residues. CDR3: CAISSGQGASYEQYF. In DNA, the CDR3 is TGTGCCATCAGCTCCGGACAGGGGGCTTCCTACGAGCAGTACTTC.

Worth noting for this clone: A junction boundary mismatches the germline segment, possibly from a read error. This chain joins TRBV6-5 and TRBJ2-7; possible D gene TRBD2, 5 bases. The CDR3 is 14 amino acids. The germline gives CDR1 MNHEY, CDR2 SVGAGI. CDR3 residues: CASSYFEGNYEQYF. The CDR3 nucleotides are TGTGCCAGCAGTTACTTTGAGGGAAACTACGAGCAATACTTC.

The chain links TRBV5-6 to TRBJ1-2; 8 bases are a match to TRBD1. V was clipped by 3 bases and J by 8 bases; unmatched bases: 6. The length of the CDR3 is 13 residues. Germline CDR1 reads SGHDT; CDR2 reads YYEEEE. The CDR3 coding sequence is TGTGCCAGCAGCTCAACAGGGGGAGAAGGCTACACCTTC. It translates to CASSSTGGEGYTF.

The J gene is TRBJ1-2, the V gene TRBV6-5, with TRBD1 matching 8 bases. The CDR3 is made up of 16 amino acids. After removal of 2 bases from V and 4 bases from J, the junction contained 9 bases not matched to a gene. Looked up from germline, CDR1 is MNHEY and CDR2 is SVGAGI. In DNA form, the CDR3 reads TGTGCCAGCAGTTACGCACACAGGGGGTCGGGCTATGGCTACACCTTC. It encodes CASSYAHRGSGYGYTF.

This clone was counted a single time. The chain combines TRBV5-1 with TRBJ2-7; 7 bases are a match to TRBD1. The germline CDR1 and CDR2 sequences are SGHRS and YFSETQ. J was trimmed by 2 bases and V by 1 base; bases with no gene match: 6. CDR3 length: 15 residues. This chain's CDR3 is CASSLRTGATYEQYF. CDR3 DNA: TGCGCCAGCAGCTTGAGGACAGGAGCTACCTACGAGCAGTACTTC.

This rearrangement joins TRBV5-4 to TRBJ2-6; D remains unclear. V gave up 5 bases and J gave up 0 bases, with 12 bases separating them. Looked up from germline, CDR1 is SGHNT and CDR2 is YYREEE (reference sequence). The CDR3 sequence is 16 residues long. CDR3 nucleotide sequence: TGTGCCAGCAGTCCCTGGCAGTTCTCTGGGGCCAACGTCCTGACTTTC. Translating it yields CASSPWQFSGANVLTF.

The chain has TRBV11-2 and TRBJ2-2, with D perhaps TRBD2 (5 bases). From germline, CDR1 is SGHAT and CDR2 FQNNGV. CDR3 length: 12 amino acids. Trimming left V 7 bases short and J 4 bases short, with 7 bases between. In DNA, the CDR3 is TGTGCCAGCACCCGGGGCACCGGGGAGCTGTTTTTT. Translated, it gives CASTRGTGELFF.

This clone appeared once. The chain is built from TRBV12-3 or TRBV12-4 and TRBJ2-7; D call uncertain. The CDR3 length is 13 residues. The V gene lost 1 base and the J gene lost 2 bases, with 6 bases spanning the gap. DNA of the CDR3: TGTGCCAGCAGTTTAGGGTCGGCCTACGAGCAGTACTTC. Its translation: CASSLGSAYEQYF.

The V gene is TRBV19, the J gene TRBJ1-2; TRBD1 matches at 7 bases. CDR3 length equals 15 residues. J was trimmed by 0 bases and V by 7 bases; bases with no gene match: 8. CDR1 is LNHDA and CDR2 is SQIVND in the germline V gene (reference sequence). CDR3 bases: TGTGCCAGTACCTACAGGGGTGGAACTAACTATGGCTACACCTTC. Protein sequence: CASTYRGGTNYGYTF. Full variable domain (rest looked up from reference TRBV19 and TRBJ1-2): DGGITQSPKYLFRKEGQNVTLSCEQNLNHDAMYWYRQDPGQGLRLIYYSQIVNDFQKGDIAEGYSVSREKKESFPLTVTSAQKNPTAFYLCASTYRGGTNYGYTFGSGTRLTVV.

This clone was recorded only once. The chain has TRBV29-1 and TRBJ1-1; D not certain. The germline gives CDR1 SQVTM, CDR2 ANQGSEA. The V gene lost 2 bases and the J gene lost 4 bases, with 17 bases spanning the gap. The CDR3 length is 15 residues. CDR3 sequence (DNA): TGCAGCGTTGAATCCGGGTATAGAGCGGGCACTGAAGCTTTCTTT. Translating gives CSVESGYRAGTEAFF.

The V call is TRBV6-2 or TRBV6-3, the J call TRBJ1-2, with 7 bases fitting TRBD1. J gave up 3 bases and V 4 bases, and 11 bases lay outside the gene matches. The CDR3 is 16 residues long. The germline V gene encodes CDR1 MNHEY and CDR2 SVGEGT. The CDR3, as DNA: TGTGCCAGCAGTTCTCCAGACAGGGCGCTTGACTATGGCTACACCTTC. This codes for CASSSPDRALDYGYTF.

This clone appeared a single time. The J gene is TRBJ1-2, the V gene TRBV7-2; 7 bases agree with TRBD1. Germline loops: CDR1 SGHTA, CDR2 FQGNSA. Trimming took 4 bases from V and 2 from J; bases not matched to a gene: 4. The CDR3 loop spans 14 amino acids. The CDR3, as DNA: TGTGCCAGCAGCTCGACAGGGCCGAACTATGGCTACACCTTC. Translating it yields CASSSTGPNYGYTF.

This sequence joins TRBV27 and TRBJ2-5, with D perhaps matching TRBD2 (5 bases). The length of the CDR3 is 14 residues. The V end lost 5 bases, the J end lost 1 base, and 11 bases lay between the germline ends. The germline CDR1 and CDR2 sequences are MNHEY and SMNVEV (reference sequence). CDR3 sequence reads: CASSPRGLQETQYF. The CDR3 DNA is TGTGCCAGCAGTCCTCGAGGACTCCAAGAGACCCAGTACTTC.

The chain joins TRBV5-1 to TRBJ2-7; TRBD1 aligns across 7 bases. The V gene's germline CDR1 is SGHRS and CDR2 YFSETQ. Trimming removed 3 bases from V and 4 bases from J; junction bases left unmatched: 13. The CDR3 spans 16 residues. The CDR3 here is CASSYEDTPRGYEQYF. DNA of the CDR3: TGCGCCAGCAGCTACGAGGACACCCCCAGGGGGTACGAGCAGTACTTC.

The chain joins TRBV12-3 or TRBV12-4 to TRBJ1-2; D might be TRBD1 (6 bases). Trimming stripped 8 bases from V and 4 bases from J, with 11 bases between. This CDR3 spans 12 amino acids. CDR3 coding DNA: TGTGCCAGCGTCGGGGGGCTCTATGGCTACACCTTC. The encoded protein is CASVGGLYGYTF.

This clone came up many times. This chain connects TRBV11-3 to TRBJ2-1, with D possibly being TRBD2 (5 bases). The CDR3 has 12 residues. Germline CDR1 and CDR2: SGHNT and YENEEA. Deletions cut 5 bases from V and 9 bases from J, with 11 bases between. The CDR3 loop is CASSPLEGEQFF. CDR3 bases: TGTGCCAGCAGCCCACTAGAGGGTGAGCAGTTCTTC.

This clone was seen just once. The rearrangement joins TRBV24-1 to TRBJ1-2; 9 bases agree with TRBD1. The germline V gene has CDR1 KGHDR and CDR2 SFDVKD. This CDR3 comprises 15 residues. V shed 3 bases and J 5 bases; nucleotides not matched to a gene: 6. DNA for the CDR3: TGTGCCACCAGTGATGCCGTCGGGACAGGGTATGGCTACACCTTC. It codes for CATSDAVGTGYGYTF.

This clone was observed a single time. This rearrangement joins TRBV24-1 to TRBJ1-1; D is possibly TRBD1 (6 bases). The CDR3 runs 13 residues. Germline CDR1 KGHDR, CDR2 SFDVKD. The V and J ends lost 4 bases and 10 bases respectively, with 15 bases between them. The CDR3 DNA follows: TGTGCCACCAGTGACAGGGGCAGGGTGGGAGCTTTCTTT. Encoded protein: CATSDRGRVGAFF.

The chain has TRBV30 and TRBJ1-2; weak D call: TRBD1 (5 bases). From germline, CDR1 is GTSNPN and CDR2 SVGIG (reference sequence). V lost 2 bases and J 8 bases, leaving 12 bases between the germline ends. This CDR3 spans 12 amino acids. The CDR3 DNA is TGTGCCTGGAGTTCTCCAGGGCCAGGCTACACCTTC. Translation gives CAWSSPGPGYTF.

This chain joins TRBV4-2 and TRBJ1-6, with D possibly being TRBD1 (6 bases). Trimming removed 4 bases from V and 9 bases from J, with 16 bases in between. CDR1 and CDR2 (germline): LGHNA, YNFKEQ. This CDR3 has 15 amino acids. This CDR3 reads CASSLIGGDSSPLHF. The CDR3 nucleotides read TGTGCCAGCAGCCTCATAGGGGGGGATTCTTCACCCCTCCACTTT.

This chain connects TRBV5-1 to TRBJ1-1, with D possibly matching TRBD1 (5 bases). Germline CDR1 is SGHRS and CDR2 is YFSETQ. The CDR3 sequence is 14 residues long. With 0 bases removed from V and 8 bases from J, the gap between germline ends came to 14 bases. CDR3 bases: TGCGCCAGCAGCTTGGGGGGCCAACCTAGGGAAGCTTTCTTT. Translated, it gives CASSLGGQPREAFF.

In its sample, this clone was seen once. The chain links TRBV5-1 to TRBJ2-7, with 8 bases matching TRBD1. CDR3 length equals 15 residues. V dropped 5 bases and J dropped 5; count of bases not matched to a gene: 12. Per germline, CDR1 SGHRS and CDR2 YFSETQ. The chain's CDR3 is CASSPVPGQGNEQYF. CDR3 nucleotide sequence: TGCGCCAGCAGTCCTGTTCCCGGACAGGGCAACGAGCAGTACTTC.

The genes are TRBV5-4 and TRBJ1-1; TRBD1 is a possible D gene (5 bases). This CDR3 has 15 residues. Germline lookup yields CDR1 SGHNT and CDR2 YYREEE (reference sequence). V was clipped by 4 bases and J by 2 bases, with 15 bases between them. For the CDR3, the DNA is TGTGCCAGCAGCCAGGGCGGGAATCGAAACACTGAAGCTTTCTTT. It yields the protein CASSQGGNRNTEAFF.

The rearrangement joins TRBV6-1 to TRBJ1-6; TRBD1 matches 9 bases. After removal of 2 bases from V and 7 bases from J, the junction contained 3 bases not matched to a gene. CDR1 and CDR2 from the germline V gene are MNHNS and SASEGT. This CDR3 comprises 15 residues. The CDR3 DNA follows: TGTGCCAGCAGTGAAAGGACAGGGGCCAATTCACCCCTCCACTTT. Its protein product is CASSERTGANSPLHF.